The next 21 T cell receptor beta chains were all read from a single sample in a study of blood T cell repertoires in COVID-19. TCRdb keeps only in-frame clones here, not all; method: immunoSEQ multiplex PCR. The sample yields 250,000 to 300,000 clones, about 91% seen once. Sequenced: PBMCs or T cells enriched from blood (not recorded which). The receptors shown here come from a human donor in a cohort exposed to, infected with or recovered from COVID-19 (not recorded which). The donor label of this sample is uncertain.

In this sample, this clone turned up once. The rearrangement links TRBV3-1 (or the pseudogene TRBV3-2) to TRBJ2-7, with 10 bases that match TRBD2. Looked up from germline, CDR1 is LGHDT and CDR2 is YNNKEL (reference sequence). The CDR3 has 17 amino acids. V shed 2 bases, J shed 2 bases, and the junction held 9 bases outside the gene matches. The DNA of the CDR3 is TGTGCCAGCAGCCAAAGGAGACTAGCGGGTCACGCCTACGAGCAGTACTTC. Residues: CASSQRRLAGHAYEQYF.

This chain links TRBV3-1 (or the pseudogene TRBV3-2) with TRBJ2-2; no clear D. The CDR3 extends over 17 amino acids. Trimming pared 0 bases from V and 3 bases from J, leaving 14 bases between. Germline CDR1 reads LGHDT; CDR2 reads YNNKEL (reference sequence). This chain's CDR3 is CASSQDRETWYTGELFF. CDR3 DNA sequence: TGTGCCAGCAGCCAAGATCGAGAAACCTGGTACACCGGGGAGCTGTTTTTT.

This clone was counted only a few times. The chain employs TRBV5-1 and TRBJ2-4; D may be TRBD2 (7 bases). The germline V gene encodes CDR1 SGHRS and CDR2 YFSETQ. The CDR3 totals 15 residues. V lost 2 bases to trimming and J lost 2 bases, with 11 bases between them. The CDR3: CASSLGGETKNIQYF. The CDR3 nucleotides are TGCGCCAGCAGCTTAGGGGGGGAAACCAAAAACATTCAGTACTTC.

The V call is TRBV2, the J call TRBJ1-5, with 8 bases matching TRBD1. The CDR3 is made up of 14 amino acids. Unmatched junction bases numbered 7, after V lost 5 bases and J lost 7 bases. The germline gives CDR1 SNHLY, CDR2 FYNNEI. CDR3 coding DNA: TGTGCCAGCAGTACCGACAGGGGAGGCCAGCCCCAGCATTTT. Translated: CASSTDRGGQPQHF.

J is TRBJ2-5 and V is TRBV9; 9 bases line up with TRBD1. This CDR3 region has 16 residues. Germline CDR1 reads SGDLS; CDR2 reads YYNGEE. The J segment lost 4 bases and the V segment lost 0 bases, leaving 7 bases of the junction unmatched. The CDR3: CASSVDTDRGSETQYF. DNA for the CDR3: TGTGCCAGCAGCGTAGACACGGACAGGGGCTCAGAGACCCAGTACTTC.

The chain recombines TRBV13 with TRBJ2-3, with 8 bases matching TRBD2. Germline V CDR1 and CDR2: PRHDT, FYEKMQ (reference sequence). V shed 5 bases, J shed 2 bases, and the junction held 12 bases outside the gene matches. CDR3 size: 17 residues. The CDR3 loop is CASSPRGSGAATDTQYF. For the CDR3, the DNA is TGTGCCAGCAGCCCCCGAGGTAGCGGGGCTGCCACAGATACGCAGTATTTT.

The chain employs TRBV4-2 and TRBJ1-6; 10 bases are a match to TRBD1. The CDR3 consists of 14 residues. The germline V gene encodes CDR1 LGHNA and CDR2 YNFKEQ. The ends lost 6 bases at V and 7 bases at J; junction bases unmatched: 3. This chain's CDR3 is CASRAGQGNSPLHF. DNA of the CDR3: TGTGCCAGCAGGGCGGGACAGGGGAATTCACCCCTCCACTTT.

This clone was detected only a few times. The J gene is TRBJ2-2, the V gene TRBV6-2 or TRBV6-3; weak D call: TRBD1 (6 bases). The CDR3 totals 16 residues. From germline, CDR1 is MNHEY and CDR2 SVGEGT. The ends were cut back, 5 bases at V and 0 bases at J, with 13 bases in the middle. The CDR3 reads CASSPHDRPNTGELFF. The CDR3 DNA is TGTGCCAGCAGTCCCCACGACAGGCCGAACACCGGGGAGCTGTTTTTT.

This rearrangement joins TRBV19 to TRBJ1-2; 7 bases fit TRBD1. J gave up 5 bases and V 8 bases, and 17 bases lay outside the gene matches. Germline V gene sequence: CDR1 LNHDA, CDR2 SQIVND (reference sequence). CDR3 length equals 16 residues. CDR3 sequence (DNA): TGTGCCAGTCAGTATAAACCCTCTAGACAGGGTTATGGCTACACCTTC. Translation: CASQYKPSRQGYGYTF.

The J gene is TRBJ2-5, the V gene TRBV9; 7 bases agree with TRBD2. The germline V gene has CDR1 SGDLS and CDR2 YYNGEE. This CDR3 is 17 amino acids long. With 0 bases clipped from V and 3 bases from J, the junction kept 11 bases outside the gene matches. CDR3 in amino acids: CASSVDAPGGVKETQYF. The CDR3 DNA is TGTGCCAGCAGCGTAGATGCCCCGGGGGGTGTGAAAGAGACCCAGTACTTC.

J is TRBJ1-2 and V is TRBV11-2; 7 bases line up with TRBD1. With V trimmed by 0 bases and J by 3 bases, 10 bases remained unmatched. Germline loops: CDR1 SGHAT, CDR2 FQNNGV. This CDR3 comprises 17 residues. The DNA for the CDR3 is TGTGCCAGCAGCTTAGATCTAAGACAGGGTAAGGACTATGGCTACACCTTC. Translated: CASSLDLRQGKDYGYTF.

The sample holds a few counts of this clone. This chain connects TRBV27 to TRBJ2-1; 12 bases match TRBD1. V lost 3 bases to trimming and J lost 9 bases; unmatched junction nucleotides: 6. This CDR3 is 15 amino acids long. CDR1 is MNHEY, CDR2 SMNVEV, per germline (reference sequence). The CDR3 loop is CASSFWGQGAFEQFF. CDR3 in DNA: TGTGCCAGCAGTTTCTGGGGACAGGGGGCTTTTGAGCAGTTCTTC.

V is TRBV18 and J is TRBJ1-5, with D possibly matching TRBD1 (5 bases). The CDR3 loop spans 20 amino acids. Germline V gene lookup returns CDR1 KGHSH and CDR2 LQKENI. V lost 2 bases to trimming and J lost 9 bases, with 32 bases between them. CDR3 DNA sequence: TGTGCCAGCTCACCAGTTATTGGTTACAGGCCAGAGGATCATAGTCCGCCCCAGCATTTT. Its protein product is CASSPVIGYRPEDHSPPQHF.

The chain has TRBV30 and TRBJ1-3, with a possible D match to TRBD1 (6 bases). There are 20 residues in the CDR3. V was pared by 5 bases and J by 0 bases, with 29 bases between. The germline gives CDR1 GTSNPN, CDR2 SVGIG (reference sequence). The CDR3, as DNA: TGTGCCTGGGTTGGGACCGGACAGCGTTTATACGCGAACTCTGGAAACACCATATATTTT. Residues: CAWVGTGQRLYANSGNTIYF.

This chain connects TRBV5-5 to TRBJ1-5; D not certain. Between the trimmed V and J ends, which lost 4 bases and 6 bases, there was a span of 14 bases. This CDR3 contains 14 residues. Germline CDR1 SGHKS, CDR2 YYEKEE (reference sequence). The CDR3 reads CASSPVLNSQPQHF. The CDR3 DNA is TGTGCCAGCAGCCCTGTCCTCAACTCTCAGCCCCAGCATTTT.

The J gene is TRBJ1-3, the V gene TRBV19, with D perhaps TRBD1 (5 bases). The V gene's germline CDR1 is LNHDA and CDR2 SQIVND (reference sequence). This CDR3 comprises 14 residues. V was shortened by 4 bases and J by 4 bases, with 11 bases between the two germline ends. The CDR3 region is CASSRRGAGNTIYF. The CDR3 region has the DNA TGTGCCAGTAGTAGGAGGGGAGCCGGAAACACCATATATTTT.

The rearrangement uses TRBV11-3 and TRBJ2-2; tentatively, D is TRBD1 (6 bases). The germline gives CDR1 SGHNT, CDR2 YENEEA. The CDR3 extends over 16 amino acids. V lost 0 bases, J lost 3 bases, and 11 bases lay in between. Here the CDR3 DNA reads TGTGCCAGCAGCTTAGAAGGGGGTTGGGACACCGGGGAGCTGTTTTTT. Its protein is CASSLEGGWDTGELFF. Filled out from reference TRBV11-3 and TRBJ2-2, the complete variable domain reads EAGVVQSPRYKIIEKKQPVAFWCNPISGHNTLYWYLQNLGQGPELLIRYENEEAVDDSQLPKDRFSAERLKGVDSTLKIQPAELGDSAVYLCASSLEGGWDTGELFFGEGSRLTVL.

The CDR3 bases are TGCAGTGCTAGTGTGACAGAAACCTCACCCCTCCACTTT. Translation: CSASVTETSPLHF. The rearrangement uses TRBV20-1 and TRBJ1-6; possible D gene TRBD1, 5 bases. Looked up from germline, CDR1 is DFQATT and CDR2 is SNEGSKA (reference sequence). This CDR3 region has 13 residues. Deletions cut 3 bases from V and 10 bases from J, with 13 bases between.

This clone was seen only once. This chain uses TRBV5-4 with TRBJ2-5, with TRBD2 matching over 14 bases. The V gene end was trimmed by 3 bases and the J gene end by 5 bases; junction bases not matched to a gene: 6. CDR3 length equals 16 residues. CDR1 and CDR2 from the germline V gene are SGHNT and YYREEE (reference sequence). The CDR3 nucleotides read TGTGCCAGCAGCTCGGGACTAGCGGGGGTTCGGGAGACCCAGTACTTC. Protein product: CASSSGLAGVRETQYF. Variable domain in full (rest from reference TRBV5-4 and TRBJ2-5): ETGVTQSPTHLIKTRGQQVTLRCSSQSGHNTVSWYQQALGQGPQFIFQYYREEENGRGNFPPRFSGLQFPNYSSELNVNALELDDSALYLCASSSGLAGVRETQYFGPGTRLLVL.

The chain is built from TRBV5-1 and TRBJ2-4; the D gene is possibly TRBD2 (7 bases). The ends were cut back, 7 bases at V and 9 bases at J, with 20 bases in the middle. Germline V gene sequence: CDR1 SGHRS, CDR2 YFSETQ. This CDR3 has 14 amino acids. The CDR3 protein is CASGTQGGDPIQYF. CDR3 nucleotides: TGCGCCAGCGGAACGCAAGGGGGGGATCCCATTCAGTACTTC.

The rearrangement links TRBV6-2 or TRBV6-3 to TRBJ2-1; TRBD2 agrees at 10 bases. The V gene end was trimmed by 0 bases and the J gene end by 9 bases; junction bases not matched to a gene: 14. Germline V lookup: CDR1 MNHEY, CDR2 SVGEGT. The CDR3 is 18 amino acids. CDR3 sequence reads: CASSYSIRLAGAWGEQFF. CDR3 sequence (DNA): TGTGCCAGCAGTTACTCGATCCGGCTAGCGGGGGCATGGGGTGAGCAGTTCTTC.